This T cell receptor (beta chain) was obtained from a study of T-cell reconstitution after alpha-beta-depleted transplantation in children. Construction of the TCRbeta library involved unique molecular identifiers. TCRdb processed the PCR reads anew with MiXCR; each CDR3 protein has one entry. Altogether some 490,000 distinct CDR3 sequences are present, approximately 12% being singletons, with the ten largest covering roughly 5.4%. This CDR3 is built from 15 residues. Of note for this clonotype: This may be a read error: a much more frequent sequence differs by one nucleotide.

The V call is TRBV12-3 or TRBV12-4, the J call TRBJ2-3; D is possibly TRBD2 (5 bases). The sequence derives from a human donor who donated a stem cell graft to a child with combined immunodeficiency. This sample comprised PBMCs from the stem cell graft donor, obtained from the stem cell graft. CDR3 sequence: CASRLALTSTDTQYF. The CDR3 coding sequence is TGTGCCAGCAGGTTAGCGCTGACTAGCACAGATACGCAGTATTTT.